A selection of T cell receptor beta chains follows, all from one sample in a study of CD8+CD57+ T cells in acquired aplastic anemia. In TCRdb, the reads were re-called with MiXCR into one record per CDR3 protein. This table holds around 500,000 distinct CDR3 sequences, 25% to 40% found once. Sample: sorted CD4+, CD8+, or CD8+CD57+ T cells (not recorded which) from PBMCs. All receptors derive from a human donor with aplastic anemia. Both conserved end residues are part of each CDR3. The D gene is left open where the match is weak. Expanded clones get a size class; other rows say once, few or many, or leave the size out.

J: TRBJ1-4
D: -
V: TRBV2
size: many
DNA: TGTGCCAGCAGCGCTAGTTATTTTGAAAAACTGTTTTTT
CDR3: CASSASYFEKLFF

J: TRBJ1-2
D: -
V: TRBV14
size: many
DNA: TGTGCCAGCAGCCAAGCACTGAGGGCTGGTGGCTACACCTTC
CDR3: CASSQALRAGGYTF

J: TRBJ1-6
D: TRBD1
V: TRBV11-2
size: many
DNA: TGTGCCAGCAGCTTTACAGGGGGTAGATCACCCCTCCACTTT
CDR3: CASSFTGGRSPLHF

J: TRBJ1-1
D: TRBD1
V: TRBV14
size: few
DNA: TGTGCCAGCAGCCCAGGGGGAAAGGGGACCATGAACACTGAAGCTTTCTTT
CDR3: CASSPGGKGTMNTEAFF

J: TRBJ2-3
D: TRBD1
V: TRBV20-1
size: -
DNA: TGCAGTGCTAGCAGACAGGGCACAAATAGCAATCAGCCCCAGTATTTT
CDR3: CSASRQGTNSNQPQYF

J: TRBJ2-3
D: TRBD1
V: TRBV5-3
size: -
DNA: TGTGCCAGTCGATATCCGGGACAGGGCCAAGATACGCAGTATTTT
CDR3: CASRYPGQGQDTQYF

J: TRBJ2-1
D: -
V: TRBV9
size: few
DNA: TGTGCCAGCAGCACCCGAGGAGGCTACAATGAGCAGTTCTTC
CDR3: CASSTRGGYNEQFF

J: TRBJ1-2
D: TRBD1
V: TRBV25-1
size: -
DNA: TGTGCCAGCAGAGAGCCCGGGACAGGGTTGGGCGGCTACACCTTC
CDR3: CASREPGTGLGGYTF

J: TRBJ1-1
D: TRBD1
V: TRBV7-9
size: many
DNA: TGTGCAACCCCAGGGGGCGAGAACACTGAAGCTTTCTTT
CDR3: CATPGGENTEAFF

J: TRBJ1-2
D: TRBD1
V: TRBV10-2
size: many
DNA: TGCGCCAGCAGCGAAGAAGGGACAGTCGGTGGCTACACCTTC
CDR3: CASSEEGTVGGYTF

J: TRBJ2-7
D: -
V: TRBV19
size: many
DNA: TGTGCCAGTAGTATAAGTGAGGCCGGGGCATACGAGCAGTACTTC
CDR3: CASSISEAGAYEQYF

J: TRBJ1-2
D: TRBD1
V: TRBV9
size: -
DNA: TGTGCCAGCCGGGACAGCGGCTATGGCTACACCTTC
CDR3: CASRDSGYGYTF